The next 9 T cell receptor beta chains were all read from a single sample in a study of blood T cells in healthy people across ages. With a J-beta primer mix and a sample-barcoded 5' primer, a second PCR ran 7 to 11 cycles. TCRdb passed the 5' RACE reads through MiXCR, listing each CDR3 protein once. The sample lists some 900,000 distinct CDR3 sequences; about 30% were seen once. Sequencing was done on a sample of blood. The receptors stem from a woman aged 80 or older in good health.

V and J are TRBV7-8 and TRBJ2-3; D perhaps matches TRBD2 (6 bases). Trimming removed 4 bases at V and 0 bases at J, with 14 bases between. CDR1 is SGHVS and CDR2 is FQNEAQ in the germline V gene. The CDR3 is 16 amino acids. This CDR3 is CASSSGSGSSTDTQYF. The CDR3 DNA is TGTGCCAGCAGCTCCGGGAGCGGTTCTAGCACAGATACGCAGTATTTT.

There are many counts of this clonotype. The chain combines TRBV12-3 or TRBV12-4 with TRBJ2-7, with 8 positions matching TRBD1. This CDR3 region has 17 residues. The V gene end was trimmed by 2 bases and the J gene end by 1 base; junction bases not matched to a gene: 10. Here the CDR3 DNA reads TGTGCCAGCAGTTTACCCGTGACAGGGGCTCGTTCCTACGAGCAGTACTTC. It codes for CASSLPVTGARSYEQYF.

The chain uses TRBV12-3 or TRBV12-4 and TRBJ1-5; D unresolved. This CDR3 spans 12 amino acids. V shed 2 bases and J shed 9 bases, with 8 bases lying between them. The DNA of the CDR3 is TGTGCCAGCAGTTTACCCCTAGGGCCCCAGCATTTT. This gives the protein CASSLPLGPQHF.

This clonotype came up many times. The genes are TRBV6-2 or TRBV6-3 and TRBJ2-4, with D unresolved. This CDR3 has 15 amino acids. V shed 2 bases and J shed 0 bases, with 8 bases lying between them. Germline values: CDR1 MNHEY, CDR2 SVGEGT. DNA of the CDR3: TGTGCCAGCAGTTACCGGTCCCTAGCCAAAAACATTCAGTACTTC. Translation gives CASSYRSLAKNIQYF.

This chain links TRBV3-1 with TRBJ1-3; D unresolved. CDR3 size: 13 residues. Germline CDR1 is LGHDT and CDR2 is YNNKEL (reference sequence). V lost 3 bases and J lost 7, with 10 bases in between. The CDR3 bases are TGTGCCAGCAGCCACGCCCTTCGGAACACCATATATTTT. It specifies CASSHALRNTIYF.

The chain carries TRBV2 and TRBJ2-3, with TRBD2 identical over 15 bases. The CDR3 length is 20 residues. The V gene's germline CDR1 is SNHLY and CDR2 FYNNEI. Losses at the gene ends were 4 bases for V and 8 bases for J; bases not matched to a gene: 19. The CDR3 nucleotides read TGTGCCAGCAGTGGCCAAGGACTAGCGGGGGGGCCTGTAACCCAGGTTACGCAGTATTTT. Translated: CASSGQGLAGGPVTQVTQYF.

Points on this clonotype: A junction boundary mismatches the germline segment, possibly from a read error. This chain joins TRBV6-6 and TRBJ1-2, with 8 nucleotides matching TRBD1. The germline gives CDR1 MNHNY, CDR2 SVGAGI (reference sequence). The CDR3 covers 12 residues. The DNA of the CDR3 is TGTGCCAGCAGTGACAGGGGAGGCGGCTTCACCTTC. It is translated as CASSDRGGGFTF.

The gene calls are TRBV6-6 and TRBJ1-6; no definite D call. V lost 5 bases and J lost 8, with 10 bases in between. The CDR3 runs 13 residues. The germline CDR1 and CDR2 sequences are MNHNY and SVGAGI (reference sequence). The CDR3 protein is CASSRRADSPLHF. The CDR3 DNA is TGTGCCAGCAGTCGCCGAGCGGATTCACCCCTCCACTTT.

This clonotype was seen repeatedly, ten times or more. CDR3 nucleotides: TGCAGTGCTATCAGCCAACCGGGATTTAGCACAGATACGCAGTATTTT. This translates into CSAISQPGFSTDTQYF. The rearrangement links TRBV20-1 to TRBJ2-3; D might be TRBD2 (5 bases). V shed 4 bases and J shed 0 bases, with 17 bases lying between them. CDR3 size: 16 residues. CDR1 and CDR2 (germline): DFQATT, SNEGSKA (reference sequence).